Listed below are T cell receptor beta chains from one sample, sequenced in a study of graft-versus-host responses after intestinal transplantation. The antigens for these receptors are not known. Some clones are missing from TCRdb's copy, which holds only in-frame ones; the method was immunoSEQ multiplex PCR. The data show about 86,000 clones, with about 91% seen just once and approximately 0.48% held by the top ten. Sample: unstimulated CD8+ T cells sorted from spleen or lymph node cells, taken before intestinal transplant. These receptors came from a human donor who received an intestinal transplant. Each CDR3 is given without its conserved first and last residue. Clone size is shown for a subset of rows, as once, few, many or a class of expanded clone.

ASSLGEGDEQY,NA,TRBV7-9,TRBJ2-7
ASSLPFSGTLDEQF,NA,TRBV28,TRBJ2-1
ASSPSGGRGTDTQY,NA,TRBV19,TRBJ2-3
ASSFTLAEERTGELF,once,TRBV5-1,TRBJ2-2
ASSGGTGSYEQY,NA,TRBV19,TRBJ2-7
ASSFFSGSGELF,NA,TRBV5-1,TRBJ2-2
SVATSGSGTGELF,NA,TRBV29-1,TRBJ2-2
ASSPGTATEAF,NA,TRBV4-2,TRBJ1-1
ASSVAGSGSETQY,NA,TRBV9,TRBJ2-5
ASSERSRVQETQY,once,TRBV2,TRBJ2-5
ASSWIRGRGETQY,NA,TRBV5-1,TRBJ2-5
ASSANFYRRDQEGPNYGYT,NA,TRBV19,TRBJ1-2
ASRQGSHLPMNTEAF,NA,TRBV2,TRBJ1-1
ASSPGTGASYEQY,NA,TRBV5-5,TRBJ2-7
ASSFSGRAYAETQY,NA,TRBV19,TRBJ2-5
ASSLWGLQETQY,NA,TRBV5-1,TRBJ2-5
ASSPGTAEQF,NA,TRBV7-3,TRBJ2-1
ASSLQLLAGVDEQF,NA,TRBV27,TRBJ2-1
ASSQDRGGSSEQF,NA,TRBV4-2,TRBJ2-1
ASSQARVDEQF,NA,TRBV4-1,TRBJ2-1
ASSAGRGFEYQPQH,NA,TRBV6-1,TRBJ1-5
ASSGWGGRGTEAF,NA,TRBV6-1,TRBJ1-1
ASTDRGNEQY,NA,TRBV4-1,TRBJ2-7
ASSPGAGASFYEQY,NA,TRBV11-2,TRBJ2-7
ASSSPLAGGSSYNEQF,NA,TRBV5-1,TRBJ2-1
ASSWGQGQETQY,NA,TRBV5-6,TRBJ2-5
ASSFLTTDTQY,once,TRBV7-9,TRBJ2-3
ASSTLDTYEQY,NA,TRBV11-2,TRBJ2-7
SAPGGPRETQY,NA,TRBV29-1,TRBJ2-5
ASTSSYNEQF,NA,TRBV27,TRBJ2-1
AWSDGQAGNTIY,NA,TRBV30,TRBJ1-3
ASSIGQGYNEQF,NA,TRBV9,TRBJ2-1
ASSLGYHRDAYNEQF,NA,TRBV7-2,TRBJ2-1
ASSLKQTNQPQH,NA,TRBV28,TRBJ1-5
ASSQVSGVTYEQY,NA,TRBV4-3,TRBJ2-7
ASSIRLTGDGYT,NA,TRBV19,TRBJ1-2
ASSPLGTGGINQPQH,NA,TRBV27,TRBJ1-5
ASSSPGQGNTGELF,NA,TRBV7-9,TRBJ2-2